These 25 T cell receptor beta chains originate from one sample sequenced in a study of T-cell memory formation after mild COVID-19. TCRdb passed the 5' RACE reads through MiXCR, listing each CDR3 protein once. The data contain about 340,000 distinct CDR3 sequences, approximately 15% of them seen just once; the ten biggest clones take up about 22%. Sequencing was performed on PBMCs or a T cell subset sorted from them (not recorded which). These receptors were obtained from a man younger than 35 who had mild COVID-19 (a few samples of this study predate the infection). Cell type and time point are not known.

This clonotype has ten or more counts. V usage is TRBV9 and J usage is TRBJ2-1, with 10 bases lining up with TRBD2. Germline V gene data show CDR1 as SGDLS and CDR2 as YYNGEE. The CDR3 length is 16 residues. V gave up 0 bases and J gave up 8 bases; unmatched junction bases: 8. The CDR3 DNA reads TGTGCCAGCAGCGTAGCTGGTAGCGGGGGGAGCGATGAGCAGTTCTTC. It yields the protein CASSVAGSGGSDEQFF. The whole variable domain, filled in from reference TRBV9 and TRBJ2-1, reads DSGVTQTPKHLITATGQRVTLRCSPRSGDLSVYWYQQSLDQGLQFLIQYYNGEERAKGNILERFSAQQFPDLHSELNLSSLELGDSALYFCASSVAGSGGSDEQFFGPGTRLTVL.

In DNA, the CDR3 is TGTGCCAGCAGCTTGTTGGTAGAGAACACTGAAGCTTTCTTT. As protein: CASSLLVENTEAFF. The genes are TRBV5-5 and TRBJ1-1, with D unclear. The V gene's germline CDR1 is SGHKS and CDR2 YYEKEE (reference sequence). V was cut by 1 base and J by 1 base, with 8 bases left in between. The CDR3 is 14 residues long.

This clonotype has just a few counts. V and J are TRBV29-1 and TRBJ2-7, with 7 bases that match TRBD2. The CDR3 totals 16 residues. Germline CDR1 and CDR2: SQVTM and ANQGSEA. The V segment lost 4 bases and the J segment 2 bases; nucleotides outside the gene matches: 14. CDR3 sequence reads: CSVVREDSVKTYEQYF. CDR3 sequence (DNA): TGCAGCGTTGTTCGGGAGGACTCCGTAAAAACCTACGAGCAGTACTTC.

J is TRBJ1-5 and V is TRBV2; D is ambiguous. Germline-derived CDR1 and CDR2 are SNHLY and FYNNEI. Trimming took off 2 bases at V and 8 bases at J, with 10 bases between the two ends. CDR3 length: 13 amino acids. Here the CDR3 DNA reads TGTGCCAGCAGTGAACAGTTCGAGAAGCCCCAGCATTTT. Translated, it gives CASSEQFEKPQHF.

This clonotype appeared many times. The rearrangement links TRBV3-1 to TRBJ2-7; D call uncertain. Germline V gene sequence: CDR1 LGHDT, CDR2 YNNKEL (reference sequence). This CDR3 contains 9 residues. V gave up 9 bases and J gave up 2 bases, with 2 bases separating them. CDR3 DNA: TGTGCCAGTCCCTACGAGCAGTACTTC. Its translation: CASPYEQYF.

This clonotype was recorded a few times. CDR3 residues: CASSQDRGAGELFF. The CDR3 bases are TGCGCCAGCAGCCAAGATCGCGGGGCCGGGGAGCTGTTTTTT. V usage is TRBV4-1 and J usage is TRBJ2-2; tentative D call: TRBD2 (6 bases). There are 14 residues in the CDR3. Germline CDR1 reads MGHRA; CDR2 reads YSYEKL. V lost 0 bases to trimming and J lost 6 bases, with 8 bases between them.

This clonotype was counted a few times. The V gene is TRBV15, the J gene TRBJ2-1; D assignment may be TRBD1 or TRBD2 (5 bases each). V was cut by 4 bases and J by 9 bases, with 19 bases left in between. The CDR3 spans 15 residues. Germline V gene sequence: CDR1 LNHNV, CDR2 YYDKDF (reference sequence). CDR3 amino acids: CATSMLGATGSEQFF. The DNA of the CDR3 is TGTGCCACCAGCATGCTCGGGGCGACCGGGTCTGAGCAGTTCTTC.

The CDR3 nucleotides read TGCGCCAGCAGCCAAGGGGGAGGGGGCAGTATCGCAGATACGCAGTATTTT. Its protein is CASSQGGGGSIADTQYF. This chain joins TRBV4-3 and TRBJ2-3; D could derive from TRBD1 or TRBD2 (7 bases each). This CDR3 has 17 amino acids. The germline gives CDR1 LGHNA, CDR2 YSLEER. The V end lost 1 base, the J end lost 4 bases, and 18 bases lay between the germline ends.

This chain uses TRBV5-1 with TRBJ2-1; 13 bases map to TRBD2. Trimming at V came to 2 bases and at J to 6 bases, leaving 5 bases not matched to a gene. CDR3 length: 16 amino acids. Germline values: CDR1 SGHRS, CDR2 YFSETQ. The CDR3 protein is CASSFLTSGGPNEQFF. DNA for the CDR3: TGCGCCAGCAGCTTTCTGACTAGCGGGGGGCCCAATGAGCAGTTCTTC.

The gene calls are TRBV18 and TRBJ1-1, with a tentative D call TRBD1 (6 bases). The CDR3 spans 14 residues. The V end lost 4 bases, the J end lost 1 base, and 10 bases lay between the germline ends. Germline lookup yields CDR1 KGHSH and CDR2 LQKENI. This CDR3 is CASSQQGPNTEAFF. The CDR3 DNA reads TGTGCCAGCTCACAACAGGGCCCGAACACTGAAGCTTTCTTT. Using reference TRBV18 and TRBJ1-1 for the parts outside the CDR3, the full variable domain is NAGVMQNPRHLVRRRGQEARLRCSPMKGHSHVYWYRQLPEEGLKFMVYLQKENIIDESGMPKERFSAEFPKEGPSILRIQQVVRGDSAAYFCASSQQGPNTEAFFGQGTRLTVV.

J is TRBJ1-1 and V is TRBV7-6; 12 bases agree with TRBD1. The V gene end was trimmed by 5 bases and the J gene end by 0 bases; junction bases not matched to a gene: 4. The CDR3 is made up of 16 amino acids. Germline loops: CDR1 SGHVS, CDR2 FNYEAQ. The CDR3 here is CASSTGTGGLNTEAFF. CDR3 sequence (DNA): TGTGCCAGCAGCACCGGGACAGGGGGCTTGAACACTGAAGCTTTCTTT.

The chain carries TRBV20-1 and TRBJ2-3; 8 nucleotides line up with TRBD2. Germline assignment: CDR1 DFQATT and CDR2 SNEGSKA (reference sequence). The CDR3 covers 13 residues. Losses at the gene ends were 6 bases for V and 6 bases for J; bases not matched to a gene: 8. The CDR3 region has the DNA TGCAGTGCCGTAGCGGGGAGATTGGATACGCAGTATTTT. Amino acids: CSAVAGRLDTQYF.

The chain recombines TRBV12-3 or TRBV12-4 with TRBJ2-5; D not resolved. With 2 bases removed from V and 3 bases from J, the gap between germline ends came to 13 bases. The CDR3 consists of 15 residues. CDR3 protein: CASSLNSNGKETQYF. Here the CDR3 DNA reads TGTGCCAGCAGTTTAAATAGTAACGGTAAAGAGACCCAGTACTTC.

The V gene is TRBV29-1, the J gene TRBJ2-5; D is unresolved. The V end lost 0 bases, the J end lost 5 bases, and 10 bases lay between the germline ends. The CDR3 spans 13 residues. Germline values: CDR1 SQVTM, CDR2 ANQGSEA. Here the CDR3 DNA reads TGCAGCGTTGAAGATTTTGACGGGGAGACCCAGTACTTC. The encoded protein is CSVEDFDGETQYF.

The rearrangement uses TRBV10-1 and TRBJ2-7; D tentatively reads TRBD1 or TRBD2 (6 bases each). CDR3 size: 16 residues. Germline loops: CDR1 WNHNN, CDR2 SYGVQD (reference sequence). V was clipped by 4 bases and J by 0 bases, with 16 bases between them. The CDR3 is CASSASPGGDSYEQYF. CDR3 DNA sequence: TGCGCCAGCAGTGCATCCCCCGGGGGCGACTCCTACGAGCAGTACTTC.

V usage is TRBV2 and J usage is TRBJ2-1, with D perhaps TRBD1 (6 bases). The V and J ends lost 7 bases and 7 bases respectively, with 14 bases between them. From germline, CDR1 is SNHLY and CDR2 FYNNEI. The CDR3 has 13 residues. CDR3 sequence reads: CASTLIRGNEQFF. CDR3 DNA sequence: TGTGCCAGCACCCTCATCAGGGGTAATGAGCAGTTCTTC.

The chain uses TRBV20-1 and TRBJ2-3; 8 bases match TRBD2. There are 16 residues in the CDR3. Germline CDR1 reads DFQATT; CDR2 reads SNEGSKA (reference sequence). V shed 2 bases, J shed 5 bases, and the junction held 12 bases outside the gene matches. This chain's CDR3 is CSARLILAGGGDTQYF. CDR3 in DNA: TGCAGTGCTAGATTGATACTCGCGGGGGGTGGAGATACGCAGTATTTT.

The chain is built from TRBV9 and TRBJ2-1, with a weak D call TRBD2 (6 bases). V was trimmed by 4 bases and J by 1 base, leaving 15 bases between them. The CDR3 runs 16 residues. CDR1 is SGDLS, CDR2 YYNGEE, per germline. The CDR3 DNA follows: TGTGCCAGCAGCCCGCCCGGGGGTTTGTCCTACAATGAGCAGTTCTTC. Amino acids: CASSPPGGLSYNEQFF.

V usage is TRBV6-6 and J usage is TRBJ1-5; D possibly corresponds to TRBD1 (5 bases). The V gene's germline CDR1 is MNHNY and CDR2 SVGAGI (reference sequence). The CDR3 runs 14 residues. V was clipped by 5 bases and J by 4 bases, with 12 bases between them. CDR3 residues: CASSDRDLNQPQHF. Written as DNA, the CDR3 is TGTGCCAGCAGTGACCGGGACCTAAATCAGCCCCAGCATTTT.

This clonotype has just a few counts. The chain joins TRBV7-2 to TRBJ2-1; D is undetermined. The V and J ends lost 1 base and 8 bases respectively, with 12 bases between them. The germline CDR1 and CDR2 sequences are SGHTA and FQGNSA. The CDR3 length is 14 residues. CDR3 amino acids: CASSLVGGDDEQFF. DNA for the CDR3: TGTGCCAGCAGCTTAGTGGGCGGTGACGATGAGCAGTTCTTC.

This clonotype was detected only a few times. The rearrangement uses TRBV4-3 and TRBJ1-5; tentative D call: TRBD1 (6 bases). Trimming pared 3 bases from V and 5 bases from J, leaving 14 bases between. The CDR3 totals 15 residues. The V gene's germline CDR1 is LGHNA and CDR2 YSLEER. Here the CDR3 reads CASSQYRARDQPQHF. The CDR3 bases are TGCGCCAGCAGCCAGTACAGGGCTCGGGATCAGCCCCAGCATTTT.

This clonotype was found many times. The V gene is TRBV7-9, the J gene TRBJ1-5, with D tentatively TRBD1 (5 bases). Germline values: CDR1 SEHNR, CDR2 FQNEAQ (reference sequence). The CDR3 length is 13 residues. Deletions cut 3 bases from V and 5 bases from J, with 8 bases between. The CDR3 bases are TGTGCCAGCAGCTTGCAGGGCGATCAGCCCCAGCATTTT. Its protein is CASSLQGDQPQHF.

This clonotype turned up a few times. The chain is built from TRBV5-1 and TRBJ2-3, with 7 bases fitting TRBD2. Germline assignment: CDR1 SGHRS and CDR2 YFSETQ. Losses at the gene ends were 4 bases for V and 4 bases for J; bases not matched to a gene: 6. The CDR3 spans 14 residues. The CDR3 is CASSPITSADTQYF. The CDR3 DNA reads TGCGCCAGCAGCCCTATCACTAGCGCAGATACGCAGTATTTT.

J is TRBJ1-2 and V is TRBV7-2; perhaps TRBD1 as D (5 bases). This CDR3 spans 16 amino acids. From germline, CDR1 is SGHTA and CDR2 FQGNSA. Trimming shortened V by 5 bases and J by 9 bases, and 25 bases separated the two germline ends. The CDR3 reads CASSPRDAGLWGCYTF. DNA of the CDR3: TGTGCCAGCAGCCCACGGGACGCCGGGTTATGGGGTTGCTACACCTTC. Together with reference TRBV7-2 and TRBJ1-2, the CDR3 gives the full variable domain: GAGVSQSPSNKVTEKGKDVELRCDPISGHTALYWYRQSLGQGLEFLIYFQGNSAPDKSGLPSDRFSAERTGGSVSTLTIQRTQQEDSAVYLCASSPRDAGLWGCYTFGSGTRLTVV.

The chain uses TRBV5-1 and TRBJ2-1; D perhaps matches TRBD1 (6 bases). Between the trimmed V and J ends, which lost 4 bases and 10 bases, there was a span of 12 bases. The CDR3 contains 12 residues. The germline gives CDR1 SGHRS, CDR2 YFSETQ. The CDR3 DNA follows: TGCGCCAGCAGCGGATCCGGGACAGAGCAGTTCTTC. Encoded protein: CASSGSGTEQFF.